This TCR beta chain was captured by sequencing in a study of cytomegalovirus exposure and HLA in healthy donors. On the study more broadly: A prior analysis found about 110 million unique TCR beta sequences from 170 million or so T cells.

Concerning this clone itself: Its antigen is still unknown.

The PCR ran on 60 Vbeta and 13 Jbeta primers. TCRdb keeps only in-frame clones here, not all; method: immunoSEQ multiplex PCR. The sample includes 95,000 to 130,000 clones, approximately 81% of them seen just once. The study's findings and limits: Researchers counted roughly 160 TCR beta chains as cytomegalovirus-associated. Across all donors, roughly uniform sequencing depth was an assumption of the presence/absence analyses.

The TCR sequence derives from a man aged 30 to 45 in good health and CMV-seropositive. Sequenced input: PBMCs.

The CDR3 here is CASSRTGQRGYEQYF. CDR3 coding DNA: TGTGCCAGCAGCAGAACCGGACAGAGGGGCTACGAGCAGTACTTC. V and J are TRBV7-3 and TRBJ2-7; possible D gene TRBD1, 6 bases. Per germline, CDR1 SGHTA and CDR2 FQGTGA. This CDR3 comprises 15 residues. Trimming took 5 bases from V and 3 from J, leaving 17 bases between them.